This T cell receptor beta chain appears in the sequencing data of a study of vaccination and CD4 T cells after COVID-19. In the study overall: Post-vaccination samples were procured at a median of approximately 70 days following dose two (range 14 to 241). General study results and limits: The median proportion of reactive clones detected only post-vaccination in convalescent patients was approximately 90%.

This CDR3 comprises 14 residues. CDR1 and CDR2 (germline): SGHTA, FQGTGA. V was cut by 5 bases and J by 2 bases, with 11 bases left in between. This clonotype showed up just a few times. Its antigen is undetermined. The Oncomine TCR Beta short-read assay was what sequenced the DNA obtained from cultured CD4+ T cells. It was cultured CD4+ T cells from which genomic DNA was extracted. TCRdb re-called the PCR reads through MiXCR, storing one row per CDR3 protein. The sample comprises 8,000 or so distinct CDR3 sequences, about a fifth of which are singletons, and 21% rests with the top ten. Treatment denoted: roughly ten-day PBMC culture with coronavirus spike peptide pools or control peptides (ViraFEST assay). Culture conditions combined more than 1.5 million PBMCs per well with around 9.2 IU/ml IL-2 and 9 to 10 ug/ml peptide pools.

The V call is TRBV7-3, the J call TRBJ2-3; D remains ambiguous. The clonotype was recovered from a human donor who had recovered from COVID-19. Sequenced material: CD4+ T cells from blood, cultured in vitro, taken after SARS-CoV-2 vaccination. For the CDR3, the DNA is TGTGCCAGCAGCCCGATAGCATCCACAGATACGCAGTATTTT. This gives the protein CASSPIASTDTQYF.